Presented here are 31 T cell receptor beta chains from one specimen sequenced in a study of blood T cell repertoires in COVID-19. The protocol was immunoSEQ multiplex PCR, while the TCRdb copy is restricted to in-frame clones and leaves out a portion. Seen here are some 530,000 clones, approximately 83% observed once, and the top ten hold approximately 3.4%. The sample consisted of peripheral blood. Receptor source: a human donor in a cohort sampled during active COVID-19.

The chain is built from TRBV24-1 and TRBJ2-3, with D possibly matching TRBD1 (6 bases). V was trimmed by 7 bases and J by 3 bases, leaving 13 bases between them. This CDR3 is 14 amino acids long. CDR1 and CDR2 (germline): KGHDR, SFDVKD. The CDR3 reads CATSRGLTTDTQYF. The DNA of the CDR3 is TGTGCCACCAGCAGGGGCCTCACTACAGATACGCAGTATTTT.

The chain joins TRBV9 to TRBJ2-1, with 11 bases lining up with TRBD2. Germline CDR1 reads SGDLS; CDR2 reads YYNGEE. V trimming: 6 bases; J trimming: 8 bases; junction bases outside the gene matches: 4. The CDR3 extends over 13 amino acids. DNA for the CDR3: TGTGCCAGCAATAGCGGGAGGGTGGATGAGCAGTTCTTC. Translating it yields CASNSGRVDEQFF.

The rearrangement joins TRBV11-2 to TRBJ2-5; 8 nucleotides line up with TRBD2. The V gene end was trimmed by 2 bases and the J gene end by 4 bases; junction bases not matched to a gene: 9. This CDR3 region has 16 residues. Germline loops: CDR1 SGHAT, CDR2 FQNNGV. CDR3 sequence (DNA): TGTGCCAGCAGCTTAAATCGATTCGGGGGGGTAGAGACCCAGTACTTC. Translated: CASSLNRFGGVETQYF.

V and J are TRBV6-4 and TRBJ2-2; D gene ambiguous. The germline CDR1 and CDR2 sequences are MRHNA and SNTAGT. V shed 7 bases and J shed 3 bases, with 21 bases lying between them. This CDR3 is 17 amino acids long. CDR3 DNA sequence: TGTGCCAGCACCCCTTATCTCACAGTTTCCCACACCGGGGAGCTGTTTTTT. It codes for CASTPYLTVSHTGELFF.

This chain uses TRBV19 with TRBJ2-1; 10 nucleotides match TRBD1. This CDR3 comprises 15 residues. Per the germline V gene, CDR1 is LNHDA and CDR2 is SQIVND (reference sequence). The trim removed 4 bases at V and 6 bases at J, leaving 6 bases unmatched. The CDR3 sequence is CASSKGTGDFNEQFF. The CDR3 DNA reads TGTGCCAGTAGTAAAGGGACAGGGGATTTCAATGAGCAGTTCTTC.

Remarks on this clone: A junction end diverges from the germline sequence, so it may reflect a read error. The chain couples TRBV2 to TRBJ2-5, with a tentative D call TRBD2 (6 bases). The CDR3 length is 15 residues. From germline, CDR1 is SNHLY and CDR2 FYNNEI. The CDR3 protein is CASLGWAVGGLTGNF. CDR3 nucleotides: TGTGCCAGCCTAGGGTGGGCGGTAGGAGGGCTCACCGGGAACTTC. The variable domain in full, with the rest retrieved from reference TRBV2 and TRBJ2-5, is EPEVTQTPSHQVTQMGQEVILRCVPISNHLYFYWYRQILGQKVEFLVSFYNNEISEKSEIFDDQFSVERPDGSNFTLKIRSTKLEDSAMYFCASLGWAVGGLTGNFGPGTRLLVL.

Here the CDR3 reads CATSPGQGPYEQYF. The CDR3, as DNA: TGTGCCACCAGCCCGGGACAGGGACCCTACGAGCAGTACTTC. The chain is built from TRBV15 and TRBJ2-7; TRBD1 matches at 9 bases. Germline V gives CDR1 LNHNV, CDR2 YYDKDF (reference sequence). V shed 5 bases and J 2 bases; nucleotides not matched to a gene: 4. This CDR3 comprises 14 residues. Complete variable domain (other parts from reference TRBV15 and TRBJ2-7): DAMVIQNPRYQVTQFGKPVTLSCSQTLNHNVMYWYQQKSSQAPKLLFHYYDKDFNNEADTPDNFQSRRPNTSFCFLDIRSPGLGDTAMYLCATSPGQGPYEQYFGPGTRLTVT.

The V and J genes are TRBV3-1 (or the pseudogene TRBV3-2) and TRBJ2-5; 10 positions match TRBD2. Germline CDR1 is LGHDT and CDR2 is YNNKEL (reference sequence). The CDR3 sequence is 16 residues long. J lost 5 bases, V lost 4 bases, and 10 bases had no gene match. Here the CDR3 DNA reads TGTGCCAGCAGCCTGTCTAGGGGAGCGGGAGGGGAGACCCAGTACTTC. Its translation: CASSLSRGAGGETQYF.

This CDR3 is CASSDGRETYEQYF. As DNA, the CDR3 is TGTGCCAGCAGTGATGGCAGGGAAACCTACGAGCAGTACTTC. This rearrangement joins TRBV27 to TRBJ2-7, with D tentatively TRBD1 (5 bases). This CDR3 comprises 14 residues. The germline V gene has CDR1 MNHEY and CDR2 SMNVEV (reference sequence). V was shortened by 5 bases and J by 2 bases, with 13 bases between the two germline ends.

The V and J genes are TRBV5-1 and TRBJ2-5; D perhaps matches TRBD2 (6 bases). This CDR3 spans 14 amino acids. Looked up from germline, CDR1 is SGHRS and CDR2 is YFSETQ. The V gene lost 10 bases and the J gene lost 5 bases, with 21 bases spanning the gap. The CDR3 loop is CASWRGRAEETQYF. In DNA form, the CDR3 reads TGCGCCTCATGGAGGGGCAGGGCCGAGGAGACCCAGTACTTC.

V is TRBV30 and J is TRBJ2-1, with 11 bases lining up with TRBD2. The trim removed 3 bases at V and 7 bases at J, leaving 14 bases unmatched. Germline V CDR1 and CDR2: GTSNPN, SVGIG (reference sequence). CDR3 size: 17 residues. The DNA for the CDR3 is TGTGCCTGGAGGGTCGGCGGACTAGCGGGCCAGGTGAATGAGCAGTTCTTC. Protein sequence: CAWRVGGLAGQVNEQFF.

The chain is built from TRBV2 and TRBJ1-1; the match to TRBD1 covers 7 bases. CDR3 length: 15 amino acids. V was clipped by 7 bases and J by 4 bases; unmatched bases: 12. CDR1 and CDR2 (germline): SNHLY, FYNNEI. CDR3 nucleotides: TGTGCCAGCAACGGGGTAGGGGGCTTCGCCACTGAAGCTTTCTTT. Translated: CASNGVGGFATEAFF.

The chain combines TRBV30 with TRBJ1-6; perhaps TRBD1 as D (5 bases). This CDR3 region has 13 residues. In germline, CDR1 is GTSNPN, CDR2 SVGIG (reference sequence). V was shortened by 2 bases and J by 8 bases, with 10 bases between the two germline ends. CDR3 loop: CAWSSRADSPLHF. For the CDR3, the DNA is TGTGCCTGGAGTTCCAGGGCCGATTCACCCCTCCACTTT.

The CDR3 bases are TGTGCCAGCAGCCGGGGACTAGCGGGAGGTTACAATGAGCAGTTCTTC. Translating gives CASSRGLAGGYNEQFF. The V and J genes are TRBV2 and TRBJ2-1; 15 positions agree with TRBD2. The V and J ends lost 6 bases and 4 bases, in that order; junction bases with no gene match: 4. The germline V gene encodes CDR1 SNHLY and CDR2 FYNNEI. The CDR3 runs to 16 residues.

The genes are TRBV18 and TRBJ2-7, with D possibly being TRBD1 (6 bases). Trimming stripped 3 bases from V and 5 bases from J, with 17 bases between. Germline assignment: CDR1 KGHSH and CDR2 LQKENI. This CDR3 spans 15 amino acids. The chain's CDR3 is CASSPQRTVPNEQYF. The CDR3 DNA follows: TGTGCCAGCTCACCTCAGAGGACAGTACCCAACGAGCAGTACTTC. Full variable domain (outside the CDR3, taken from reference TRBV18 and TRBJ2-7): NAGVMQNPRHLVRRRGQEARLRCSPMKGHSHVYWYRQLPEEGLKFMVYLQKENIIDESGMPKERFSAEFPKEGPSILRIQQVVRGDSAAYFCASSPQRTVPNEQYFGPGTRLTVT.

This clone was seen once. The CDR3: CAWSSHQPGLAGNEQFF. Here the CDR3 DNA reads TGTGCCTGGAGTTCCCACCAACCGGGACTAGCGGGCAATGAGCAGTTCTTC. The gene calls are TRBV30 and TRBJ2-1; TRBD2 matches 12 bases. The CDR3 has 17 residues. Looked up from germline, CDR1 is GTSNPN and CDR2 is SVGIG (reference sequence). The trim removed 2 bases at V and 6 bases at J, leaving 11 bases unmatched.

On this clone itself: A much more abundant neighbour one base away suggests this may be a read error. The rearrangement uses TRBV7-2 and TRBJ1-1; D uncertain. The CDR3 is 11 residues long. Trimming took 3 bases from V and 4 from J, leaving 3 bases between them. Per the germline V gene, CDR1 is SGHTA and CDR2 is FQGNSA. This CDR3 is CASSLSTEAFF. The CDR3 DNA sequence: TGTGCCAGCAGCTTGAGCACTGAAGCTTTCTTT.

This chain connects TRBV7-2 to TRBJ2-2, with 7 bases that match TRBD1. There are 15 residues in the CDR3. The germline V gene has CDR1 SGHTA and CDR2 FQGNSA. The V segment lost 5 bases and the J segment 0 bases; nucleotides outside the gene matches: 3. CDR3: CASSPRGSNTGELFF. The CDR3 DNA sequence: TGTGCCAGCAGCCCCAGGGGGTCGAACACCGGGGAGCTGTTTTTT. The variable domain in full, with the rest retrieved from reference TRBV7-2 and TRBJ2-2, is GAGVSQSPSNKVTEKGKDVELRCDPISGHTALYWYRQSLGQGLEFLIYFQGNSAPDKSGLPSDRFSAERTGGSVSTLTIQRTQQEDSAVYLCASSPRGSNTGELFFGEGSRLTVL.

For the CDR3, the DNA is TGTGCCAGCAGCCCCCGGACTAGCGGGGCATACAATGAGCAGTTCTTC. Residues: CASSPRTSGAYNEQFF. The chain is built from TRBV9 and TRBJ2-1; 12 nucleotides align to TRBD2. The CDR3 sequence is 16 residues long. Germline V gives CDR1 SGDLS, CDR2 YYNGEE. The junction had 6 bases not matched to a gene; V was cut back by 4 bases and J by 4 bases.

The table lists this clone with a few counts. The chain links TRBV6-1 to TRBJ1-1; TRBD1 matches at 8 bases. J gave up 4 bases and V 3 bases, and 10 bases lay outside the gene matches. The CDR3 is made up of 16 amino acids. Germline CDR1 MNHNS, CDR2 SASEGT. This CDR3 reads CASSDWESGGFTEAFF. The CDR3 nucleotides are TGTGCCAGCAGTGATTGGGAATCAGGGGGCTTCACTGAAGCTTTCTTT.

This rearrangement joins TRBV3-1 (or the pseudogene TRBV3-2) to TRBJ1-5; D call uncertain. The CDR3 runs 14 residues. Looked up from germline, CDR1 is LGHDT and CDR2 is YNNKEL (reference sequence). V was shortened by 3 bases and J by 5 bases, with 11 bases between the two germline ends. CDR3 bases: TGTGCCAGCAGCCACGGCACGGGTGATCAGCCCCAGCATTTT. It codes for CASSHGTGDQPQHF.

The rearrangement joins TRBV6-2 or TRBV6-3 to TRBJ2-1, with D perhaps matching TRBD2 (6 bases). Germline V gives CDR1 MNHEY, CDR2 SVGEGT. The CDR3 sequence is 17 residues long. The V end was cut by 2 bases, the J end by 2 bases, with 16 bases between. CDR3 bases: TGTGCCAGCAGTTACCCCATTACTAGCAGGGCCTACAATGAGCAGTTCTTC. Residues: CASSYPITSRAYNEQFF.

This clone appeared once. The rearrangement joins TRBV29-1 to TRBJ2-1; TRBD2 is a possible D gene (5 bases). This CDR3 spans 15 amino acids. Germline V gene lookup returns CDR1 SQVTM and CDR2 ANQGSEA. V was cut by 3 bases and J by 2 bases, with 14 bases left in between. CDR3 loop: CSVDSRRITYNEQFF. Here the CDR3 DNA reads TGCAGCGTTGATAGCCGGAGGATCACCTACAATGAGCAGTTCTTC.

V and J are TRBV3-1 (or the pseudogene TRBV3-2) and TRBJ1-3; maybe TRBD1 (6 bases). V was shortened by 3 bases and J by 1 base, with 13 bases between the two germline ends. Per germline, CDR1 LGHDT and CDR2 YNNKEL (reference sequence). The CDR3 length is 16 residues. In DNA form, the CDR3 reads TGTGCCAGCAGCCAGACGTATGACAGGTCTGGAAACACCATATATTTT. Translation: CASSQTYDRSGNTIYF.

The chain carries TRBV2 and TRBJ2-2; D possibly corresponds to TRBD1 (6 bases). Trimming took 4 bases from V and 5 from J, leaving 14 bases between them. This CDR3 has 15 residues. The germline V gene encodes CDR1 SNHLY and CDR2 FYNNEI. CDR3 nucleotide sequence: TGTGCCAGCAGTGGGTCAGACAGGCCTACCGGGGAGCTGTTTTTT. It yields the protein CASSGSDRPTGELFF.

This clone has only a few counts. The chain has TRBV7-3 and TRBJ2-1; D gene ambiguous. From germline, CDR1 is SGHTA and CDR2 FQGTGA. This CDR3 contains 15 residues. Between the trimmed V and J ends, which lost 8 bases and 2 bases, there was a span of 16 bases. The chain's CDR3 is CASAPAGVTYNEQFF. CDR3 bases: TGTGCCAGCGCCCCGGCCGGAGTAACCTACAATGAGCAGTTCTTC.

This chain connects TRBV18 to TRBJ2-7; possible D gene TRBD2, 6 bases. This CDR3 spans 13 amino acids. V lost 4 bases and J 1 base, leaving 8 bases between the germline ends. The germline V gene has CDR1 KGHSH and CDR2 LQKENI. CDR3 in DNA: TGTGCCAGCTCACTCGGGACTTCCTACGAGCAGTACTTC. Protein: CASSLGTSYEQYF.

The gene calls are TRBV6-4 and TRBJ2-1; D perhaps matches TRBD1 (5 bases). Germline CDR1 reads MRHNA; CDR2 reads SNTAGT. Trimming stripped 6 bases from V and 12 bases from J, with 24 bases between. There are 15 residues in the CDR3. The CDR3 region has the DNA TGTGCCAGCAGCAAGACAGATTACGATCTTGGTGGGCAGTTCTTC. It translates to CASSKTDYDLGGQFF.

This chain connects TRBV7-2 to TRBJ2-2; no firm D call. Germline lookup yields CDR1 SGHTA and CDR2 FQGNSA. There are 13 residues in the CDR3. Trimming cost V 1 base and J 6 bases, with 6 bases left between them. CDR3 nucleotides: TGTGCCAGCAGCTTAGTTCTCCCCGGGGAGCTGTTTTTT. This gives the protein CASSLVLPGELFF. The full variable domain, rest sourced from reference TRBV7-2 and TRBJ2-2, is GAGVSQSPSNKVTEKGKDVELRCDPISGHTALYWYRQSLGQGLEFLIYFQGNSAPDKSGLPSDRFSAERTGGSVSTLTIQRTQQEDSAVYLCASSLVLPGELFFGEGSRLTVL.

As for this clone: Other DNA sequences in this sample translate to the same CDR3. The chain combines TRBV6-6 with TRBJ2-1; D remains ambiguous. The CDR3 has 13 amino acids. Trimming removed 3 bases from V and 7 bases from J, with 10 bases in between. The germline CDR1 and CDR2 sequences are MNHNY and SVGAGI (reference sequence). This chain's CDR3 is CASSYSRFNEQFF. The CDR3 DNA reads TGTGCCAGCAGTTATTCCAGGTTTAATGAGCAGTTCTTC.

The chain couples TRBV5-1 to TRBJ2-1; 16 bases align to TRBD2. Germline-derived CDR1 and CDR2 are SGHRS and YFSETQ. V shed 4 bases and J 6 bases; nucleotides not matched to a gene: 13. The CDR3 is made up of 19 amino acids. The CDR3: CASSTELGTSGRAPNEQFF. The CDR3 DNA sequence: TGCGCCAGCAGCACAGAACTCGGGACTAGCGGGAGGGCCCCCAATGAGCAGTTCTTC.